Presented here are 19 T cell receptor beta chains from one specimen sequenced in a study of shared clonotypes between healthy human individuals. The method was immunoSEQ multiplex PCR; TCRdb's version includes in-frame clones alone and lacks a portion of them. The repertoire holds more than 400,000 clones, approximately 81% seen once, with over 9.5% in the top ten. The sequenced sample consisted of PBMCs. These receptors were collected from a woman aged 40 to 50 in good health. Some clones in this sample may be carry-over from other donors' samples.

This CDR3 is CASSDPLLLHLQPQHF. The CDR3 nucleotides read TGTGCCAGCAGTGACCCTCTTCTCCTCCATCTTCAGCCCCAGCATTTT. This chain connects TRBV2 to TRBJ1-5; D call uncertain. This CDR3 contains 16 residues. Looked up from germline, CDR1 is SNHLY and CDR2 is FYNNEI. The V gene lost 3 bases and the J gene lost 6 bases, with 18 bases spanning the gap.

To note about this clone: It is likely a read error: a sequence one base away is far more abundant. The chain joins TRBV6-5 to TRBJ1-2; weak D call: TRBD1 (5 bases). This CDR3 has 15 residues. Trimming left V 1 base short and J 9 bases short, with 18 bases between. Looked up from germline, CDR1 is MNHEY and CDR2 is SVGAGI. The CDR3 sequence is CASSYFSGHQNCYTF. CDR3 in DNA: TGTGCCAGCAGTTACTTCTCAGGGCACCAGAATTGCTACACCTTC.

The chain carries TRBV14 and TRBJ2-7, with 8 bases identical to TRBD1. This CDR3 has 15 residues. V shed 1 base and J 9 bases; nucleotides not matched to a gene: 11. The germline V gene encodes CDR1 SGHDN and CDR2 FVKESK. Written as DNA, the CDR3 is TGTGCCAGCAGCCAAGGCGGGACAGGTCTAATAGGGCAGTACTTC. It translates to CASSQGGTGLIGQYF.

The chain is built from TRBV4-3 and TRBJ2-1; 11 bases are shared with TRBD2. Germline loops: CDR1 LGHNA, CDR2 YSLEER. The CDR3 is made up of 16 amino acids. V lost 3 bases and J lost 2; bases outside the gene matches: 3. CDR3 sequence: CASSQETSGTYNEQFF. The CDR3 DNA is TGCGCCAGCAGCCAGGAGACTAGCGGGACCTACAATGAGCAGTTCTTC.

This sequence joins TRBV6-5 and TRBJ2-7, with TRBD1 identical over 10 bases. With V trimmed by 4 bases and J by 1 base, 4 bases remained unmatched. Germline assignment: CDR1 MNHEY and CDR2 SVGAGI. This CDR3 contains 15 residues. The CDR3 is CASSSTGQGSYEQYF. Here the CDR3 DNA reads TGTGCCAGCAGTTCCACGGGACAGGGGTCCTACGAGCAGTACTTC.

Comment on this clone: This is likely an artifact of a read error, given a far larger clone one base away. The V call is TRBV28, the J call TRBJ1-5; D unresolved. Trimming took off 5 bases at V and 6 bases at J, with 17 bases between the two ends. The V gene's germline CDR1 is MDHEN and CDR2 SYDVKM. This CDR3 has 15 amino acids. For the CDR3, the DNA is TGTGCCAGCAGTCTACACGGGTCGGTGGGTCAGCCCCAGCATTTT. Translating it yields CASSLHGSVGQPQHF.

This sequence joins TRBV28 and TRBJ1-1, with D perhaps TRBD1 (5 bases). Germline CDR1 is MDHEN and CDR2 is SYDVKM. The ends were cut back, 6 bases at V and 3 bases at J, with 14 bases in the middle. The CDR3 extends over 14 amino acids. CDR3 nucleotide sequence: TGTGCCAGCAGCCGCGGGGGTGCACACACTGAAGCTTTCTTT. It is translated as CASSRGGAHTEAFF.

The J gene is TRBJ2-1, the V gene TRBV19, with TRBD2 matching over 7 bases. V was clipped by 8 bases and J by 2 bases; unmatched bases: 12. This CDR3 contains 16 residues. Per germline, CDR1 LNHDA and CDR2 SQIVND (reference sequence). Here the CDR3 reads CASSPLAGVTYNEQFF. The CDR3 DNA reads as TGTGCCAGTTCCCCCCTGGCGGGGGTAACCTACAATGAGCAGTTCTTC. The variable domain in full, completed from reference TRBV19 and TRBJ2-1, reads DGGITQSPKYLFRKEGQNVTLSCEQNLNHDAMYWYRQDPGQGLRLIYYSQIVNDFQKGDIAEGYSVSREKKESFPLTVTSAQKNPTAFYLCASSPLAGVTYNEQFFGPGTRLTVL.

This chain connects TRBV5-4 to TRBJ2-7, with D hard to call. Germline CDR1 reads SGHNT; CDR2 reads YYREEE (reference sequence). The CDR3 sequence is 15 residues long. V was clipped by 1 base and J by 2 bases, with 13 bases between them. CDR3 sequence (DNA): TGTGCCAGCAGCTTGTTCACCGAGAACGCCTACGAGCAGTACTTC. This encodes CASSLFTENAYEQYF.

The V gene is TRBV13, the J gene TRBJ2-1; possibly TRBD2 for D (6 bases). The CDR3 extends over 12 amino acids. V gave up 5 bases and J gave up 7 bases, with 9 bases separating them. Germline V CDR1 and CDR2: PRHDT, FYEKMQ (reference sequence). The CDR3 sequence is CASSGRRNEQFF. The CDR3 nucleotides are TGTGCCAGCAGCGGGAGGAGGAATGAGCAGTTCTTC.

In its sample, this clone was seen a few times. The chain couples TRBV29-1 to TRBJ2-7; 8 bases are a match to TRBD2. With V trimmed by 3 bases and J by 0 bases, 10 bases remained unmatched. Germline V gives CDR1 SQVTM, CDR2 ANQGSEA. The CDR3 contains 16 residues. The CDR3 here is CSVDGGVSGSSYEQYF. The CDR3 bases are TGCAGCGTTGACGGGGGGGTGAGCGGGAGCTCCTACGAGCAGTACTTC.

This clone has a handful of counts. The chain combines TRBV5-6 with TRBJ1-1, with D maybe TRBD1 (5 bases). This CDR3 comprises 16 residues. Germline CDR1 and CDR2: SGHDT and YYEEEE. With 0 bases removed from V and 0 bases from J, the gap between germline ends came to 12 bases. The CDR3 here is CASSLDYETVNTEAFF. CDR3 nucleotides: TGTGCCAGCAGCTTGGATTACGAGACAGTGAACACTGAAGCTTTCTTT.

This clone was picked up one time. A read error is possible here, since a much larger clone lies one base away. The same CDR3 also results from other DNA sequences found in this sample. V usage is TRBV6-1 and J usage is TRBJ2-6, with D possibly matching TRBD2 (6 bases). Per germline, CDR1 MNHNS and CDR2 SASEGT. This CDR3 comprises 14 residues. CDR3 amino acids: CASSRDSGANVLTF. In DNA form, the CDR3 reads TGTGCCAGCAGCCGGGACTCTGGGGCTAACGTCCTGACTTTC.

With respect to this clone: The likely explanation is a read error, given a far larger clone one base away. This specimen includes other DNA sequences encoding the same CDR3. This chain links TRBV4-2 with TRBJ1-1; the D gene is possibly TRBD1 (5 bases). This CDR3 is 15 amino acids long. V dropped 3 bases and J dropped 4 bases, with 15 bases sitting between them. Germline loops: CDR1 LGHNA, CDR2 YNFKEQ. CDR3 sequence (DNA): TGTGCCAGCAGCCAGCCTGGGACCCCGATCACTGAAGCTTTCTTT. This translates into CASSQPGTPITEAFF.

This chain links TRBV29-1 with TRBJ1-5; perhaps TRBD1 as D (5 bases). CDR1 is SQVTM and CDR2 is ANQGSEA in the germline V gene. This CDR3 has 13 amino acids. V was pared by 4 bases and J by 0 bases, with 7 bases between. The DNA for the CDR3 is TGCAGCGTTGTGGGGGATAGCAATCAGCCCCAGCATTTT. It encodes CSVVGDSNQPQHF.

This rearrangement joins TRBV4-1 to TRBJ1-5, with D uncertain. This CDR3 comprises 19 residues. Trimming stripped 0 bases from V and 0 bases from J, with 18 bases between. Looked up from germline, CDR1 is MGHRA and CDR2 is YSYEKL. In nucleotides, the CDR3 is TGCGCCAGCAGCCAAGATCGGTCCCCTTGGCAGGTTAGCAATCAGCCCCAGCATTTT. Residues: CASSQDRSPWQVSNQPQHF.

The chain combines TRBV7-2 with TRBJ1-2, with D uncertain. Per germline, CDR1 SGHTA and CDR2 FQGNSA. This CDR3 contains 14 residues. V was trimmed by 5 bases and J by 1 base, leaving 11 bases between them. The CDR3 coding sequence is TGTGCCAGCAGCCCGCTGGCGGTTAACTATGGCTACACCTTC. Its protein is CASSPLAVNYGYTF. The full variable domain, in which reference TRBV7-2 and TRBJ1-2 provide the parts outside the CDR3, is GAGVSQSPSNKVTEKGKDVELRCDPISGHTALYWYRQSLGQGLEFLIYFQGNSAPDKSGLPSDRFSAERTGGSVSTLTIQRTQQEDSAVYLCASSPLAVNYGYTFGSGTRLTVV.

The gene calls are TRBV7-8 and TRBJ2-7; tentatively, D is TRBD2 (6 bases). Germline V gene data show CDR1 as SGHVS and CDR2 as FQNEAQ. Trimming shortened V by 2 bases and J by 1 base, and 15 bases separated the two germline ends. The CDR3 consists of 16 residues. The CDR3 DNA is TGTGCCAGCAGCTTATCTTGGCGGGGCGGGTCCTACGAGCAGTACTTC. This translates into CASSLSWRGGSYEQYF.

The V gene is TRBV4-2, the J gene TRBJ1-2, with 8 bases aligning to TRBD1. CDR1 is LGHNA, CDR2 YNFKEQ, per germline. The CDR3 has 14 amino acids. Trimming cost V 4 bases and J 4 bases; bases outside gene matches: 5. This chain's CDR3 is CASSPQTGVYGYTF. In nucleotides, the CDR3 is TGTGCCAGCAGCCCTCAGACAGGGGTCTATGGCTACACCTTC.